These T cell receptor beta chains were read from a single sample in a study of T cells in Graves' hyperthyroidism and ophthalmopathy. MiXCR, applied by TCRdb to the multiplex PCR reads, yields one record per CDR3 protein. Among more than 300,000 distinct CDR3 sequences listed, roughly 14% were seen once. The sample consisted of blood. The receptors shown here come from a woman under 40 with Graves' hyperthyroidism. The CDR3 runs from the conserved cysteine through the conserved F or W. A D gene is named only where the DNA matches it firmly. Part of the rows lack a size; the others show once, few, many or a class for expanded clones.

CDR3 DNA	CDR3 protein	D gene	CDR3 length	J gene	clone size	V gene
TGCGCCAGCAGCTTGGCCTTGACTAGCGGGACCCAAGAGACCCAGTACTTC	CASSLALTSGTQETQYF	TRBD2	17	TRBJ2-5	.	TRBV5-1
TGCGCCAGCAGCTTGGCCGTTGGGGGAGGGGGCACAGATACGCAGTATTTT	CASSLAVGGGGTDTQYF	TRBD2	17	TRBJ2-3	.	TRBV5-1
TGTGCCTGGAGGACGTGGGGAGACCATTACGAGCAGTACTTC	CAWRTWGDHYEQYF	.	14	TRBJ2-7	many	TRBV30
TGTGCCAGTAGAGCCAGGGGGGACAATCAGCCCCAGCATTTT	CASRARGDNQPQHF	TRBD1	14	TRBJ1-5	.	TRBV19
TGTGCCAGCTGTAGTCGGGTTGAGCAGTTCTTC	CASCSRVEQFF	.	11	TRBJ2-1	few	TRBV27
TGTGCCGCCCAAGGTTCGGGTATTTCCGAGCAGTACTTC	CAAQGSGISEQYF	.	13	TRBJ2-7	.	TRBV25-1
TGTGCCAGCAGGCCCTGGGGGACCCAAACAGATACGCAGTATTTT	CASRPWGTQTDTQYF	.	15	TRBJ2-3	many	TRBV6-2/TRBV6-3
TGTGCCAGCAGTCCGGGACAGGGTCGATATGGCTACACCTTC	CASSPGQGRYGYTF	TRBD1	14	TRBJ1-2	.	TRBV6-1
TGTGCCAGCAGTTCGATGGACAGGTATAAAGGCTACACCTTC	CASSSMDRYKGYTF	TRBD1	14	TRBJ1-2	many	TRBV6-1
TGTGCCTGGAGCGGTGGGGACAGGGTCTCTGGAAACACCATATATTTT	CAWSGGDRVSGNTIYF	TRBD1	16	TRBJ1-3	few	TRBV30
TGTGCCAGCAGCTTCCTCAGCGGGGATACCTACGAGCAGTACTTC	CASSFLSGDTYEQYF	TRBD2	15	TRBJ2-7	many	TRBV11-2
TGTGCCAGCAGCCCTCTCCCACGGGACTACGAGCAGTACTTC	CASSPLPRDYEQYF	.	14	TRBJ2-7	few	TRBV12-3/TRBV12-4
TGTGCCAGCAGCAGACCTATAGCGGGAGTCAACACCGGGGAGCTGTTTTTT	CASSRPIAGVNTGELFF	TRBD2	17	TRBJ2-2	few	TRBV5-4
TGCAGTGCTAGAGATCTCGGAATGAGTCGCTTCAATCAGCCCCAGCATTTT	CSARDLGMSRFNQPQHF	.	17	TRBJ1-5	many	TRBV20-1
TGTGCCAGCAGTGGGACTTTGTTCGGCACAGATACGCAGTATTTT	CASSGTLFGTDTQYF	.	15	TRBJ2-3	many	TRBV6-1
TGTGCCAGCACACCTAGCGGGAGGGCCGGCATTCAGTACTTC	CASTPSGRAGIQYF	TRBD2	14	TRBJ2-4	few	TRBV12-3/TRBV12-4
TGTGCCAGCAGCTCATCTGAAGGGACAGGGGGATATAGCAATCAGCCCCAGCATTTT	CASSSSEGTGGYSNQPQHF	TRBD1	19	TRBJ1-5	many	TRBV7-8
TGTGCCAGCAGTGCTCCGGCCCAGGGAGCAGATACGCAGTATTTT	CASSAPAQGADTQYF	.	15	TRBJ2-3	many	TRBV6-1
TGCAGTGCGACCCCGGACAGGGTTGGCGATGAGCAGTTCTTC	CSATPDRVGDEQFF	TRBD1	14	TRBJ2-1	few	TRBV20-1